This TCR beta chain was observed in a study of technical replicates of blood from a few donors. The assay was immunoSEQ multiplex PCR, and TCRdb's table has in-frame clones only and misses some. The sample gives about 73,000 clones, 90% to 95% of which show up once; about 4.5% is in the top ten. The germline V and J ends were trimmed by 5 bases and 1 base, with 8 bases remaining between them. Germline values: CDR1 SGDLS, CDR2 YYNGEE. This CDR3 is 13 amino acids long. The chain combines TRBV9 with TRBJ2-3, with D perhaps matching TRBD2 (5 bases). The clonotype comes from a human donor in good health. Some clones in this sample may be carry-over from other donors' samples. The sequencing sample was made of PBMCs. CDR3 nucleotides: TGTGCCAGCAGACGGGATGGCACAGATACGCAGTATTTT. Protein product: CASRRDGTDTQYF.